This paragraph reports one TCR beta chain. In the source study's methods: Estimated nucleated cell counts came from reference gene primer amplification. TCRdb's copy holds only in-frame clones and misses some; the assay was immunoSEQ multiplex PCR. The DNA was the basis for D and trimming; V, J and clone size are from that table. The sample lists 200,000 to 250,000 clones; approximately 91% were seen once. These data are taken from a study of blood T cell repertoires in COVID-19. Study-wide context: Sites across the United States, Italy and Spain contributed samples from acute and convalescent COVID-19.

Germline V gene data show CDR1 as ENHRY and CDR2 as SYGVKD. The V end was cut by 4 bases, the J end by 1 base, with 28 bases between. The CDR3 extends over 20 amino acids. The sequence was obtained from a woman aged 55-70 years with acute or convalescent COVID-19. The chain couples TRBV10-3 to TRBJ1-2, with D perhaps matching TRBD1 (6 bases). Input material: peripheral blood. The chain's CDR3 is CAISVWAPLGGETVNYGYTF. The CDR3 coding sequence is TGTGCCATCAGTGTATGGGCCCCGCTAGGGGGGGAGACTGTTAACTATGGCTACACCTTC.